The 4 T cell receptor beta chains below were found in one sample sequenced in a study of T cell repertoires in cytomegalovirus infection. In TCRdb, the reads were re-called with MiXCR into one record per CDR3 protein. The sample includes about 920,000 distinct CDR3 sequences, around 32% of them seen just once. No cognate antigen is known for these TCRs. Here the sequenced sample was cultured CD8+ T cells from PBMCs, taken from culture after CMV antigen stimulation. These receptors originate from a human donor in good health (CMV status not recorded). Some clones in this sample may be carry-over from other donors' samples.

A few counts support this clonotype. J is TRBJ2-2 and V is TRBV7-6, with 11 positions matching TRBD1. The V gene end was trimmed by 3 bases and the J gene end by 3 bases; junction bases not matched to a gene: 6. The CDR3 loop spans 17 amino acids. In germline, CDR1 is SGHVS, CDR2 FNYEAQ. CDR3 nucleotides: TGTGCCAGCAGCTTCCGACCGGGACAGGGGGACACCGGGGAGCTGTTTTTT. Its protein product is CASSFRPGQGDTGELFF.

As regards this clonotype: Since a much larger clone is just one base distant, this may be a read error. This sequence joins TRBV12-3 or TRBV12-4 and TRBJ2-1, with TRBD1 identical over 11 bases. This CDR3 contains 15 residues. J was trimmed by 2 bases and V by 4 bases; bases with no gene match: 1. The CDR3 nucleotides are TGTGCCAGCAGTTGGGACAGGGGGACCTACAATGAGCAGTTCTTC. Translation: CASSWDRGTYNEQFF.

This clonotype was counted ten times or more. The chain links TRBV7-2 to TRBJ2-2; 9 bases agree with TRBD1. Unmatched junction bases numbered 2, after V lost 5 bases and J lost 1 base. The CDR3 covers 15 residues. The germline gives CDR1 SGHTA, CDR2 FQGNSA. CDR3: CASSEGQGNTGELFF. The DNA of the CDR3 is TGTGCCAGCAGCGAGGGACAGGGGAACACCGGGGAGCTGTTTTTT.

To note about this clonotype: Mismatch with germline at one junction end may stem from a read error. The chain recombines TRBV6-2 or TRBV6-3 with TRBJ1-2, with TRBD1 matching over 8 bases. This CDR3 is 12 amino acids long. In germline, CDR1 is MNHEY, CDR2 SVGEGT. CDR3 sequence (DNA): TGTGCCAGCAGCCGGACAGGGCCCCGAAAGGGCTTC. Its protein is CASSRTGPRKGF.